The 27 T cell receptor beta chains below all came from one sample that was sequenced in a study of blood T cell repertoires in COVID-19 (dated by TCRdb to the early 2020s). The library came from the immunoSEQ multiplex PCR assay. TCRdb took this table from immuneACCESS and kept in-frame rearrangements with V and J called. Such tables lack part of the clones; where checked against another copy, unresolved V genes explain under half of the gap, and the rest is unexplained. The sample table lists roughly 200,000 clones, 80% to 85% of them with a count of one. The ten largest account for 4% to 5.5% of the sample. Sequencing used peripheral blood. The receptors come from a man aged 50-59 years with active or convalescent COVID-19.

The chain recombines TRBV5-1 with TRBJ2-5, with 7 bases lining up with TRBD1. This CDR3 is built from 14 residues. Germline assignment: CDR1 SGHRS and CDR2 YFSETQ. V gave up 0 bases and J gave up 4 bases; unmatched junction bases: 3. CDR3 bases: TGCGCCAGCAGCTTGGAGGGGGCGCGAGAGACCCAGTACTTC. Its protein product is CASSLEGARETQYF.

The CDR3 sequence is CASSFRTGSTEAFF. The CDR3, as DNA: TGTGCCAGCAGCTTTAGGACAGGGAGCACTGAAGCTTTCTTT. J is TRBJ1-1 and V is TRBV5-6; 8 nucleotides line up with TRBD1. Per the germline V gene, CDR1 is SGHDT and CDR2 is YYEEEE. The CDR3 spans 14 residues. V shed 2 bases, J shed 4 bases, and the junction held 4 bases outside the gene matches. The variable domain in full, completed from reference TRBV5-6 and TRBJ1-1, reads DAGVTQSPTHLIKTRGQQVTLRCSPKSGHDTVSWYQQALGQGPQFIFQYYEEEERQRGNFPDRFSGHQFPNYSSELNVNALLLGDSALYLCASSFRTGSTEAFFGQGTRLTVV.

The chain carries TRBV30 and TRBJ2-7, with D possibly TRBD1 on 6 matching bases. Trimming left V 2 bases short and J 3 bases short, with 26 bases between. This CDR3 is 18 amino acids long. The germline CDR1 and CDR2 sequences are GTSNPN and SVGIG (reference sequence). The CDR3 nucleotides read TGTGCCTGGAGTCTAAGCCTACTAACAGGGCTCAACTACTACGAGCAGTACTTC. Translating it yields CAWSLSLLTGLNYYEQYF.

The genes are TRBV7-9 and TRBJ2-3; a weak D match, TRBD2 (6 bases). V dropped 5 bases and J dropped 5 bases, with 14 bases sitting between them. Germline V lookup: CDR1 SEHNR, CDR2 FQNEAQ (reference sequence). This CDR3 spans 14 amino acids. This chain's CDR3 is CASSPPGVGDTQYF. The CDR3 DNA reads as TGTGCCAGCAGCCCCCCGGGGGTGGGAGATACGCAGTATTTT.

The chain has TRBV12-3 or TRBV12-4 and TRBJ2-1, with TRBD1 matching over 11 bases. The CDR3 runs 12 residues. The trim removed 6 bases at V and 16 bases at J, leaving 8 bases unmatched. The CDR3 bases are TGTGCCAGCAGCCTTCGGACAGGGGGCTCTTTCTTC. It yields the protein CASSLRTGGSFF.

The chain joins TRBV10-1 to TRBJ1-2, with D maybe TRBD1 (6 bases). The CDR3 spans 13 residues. V dropped 9 bases and J dropped 6 bases, with 17 bases sitting between them. The germline gives CDR1 WNHNN, CDR2 SYGVQD (reference sequence). The CDR3 protein is CAREGQILDGYTF. The CDR3 DNA follows: TGCGCCAGAGAAGGACAGATCCTAGATGGCTACACCTTC.

The chain combines TRBV7-8 with TRBJ1-2; 8 nucleotides match TRBD1. The V segment lost 5 bases and the J segment 8 bases; nucleotides outside the gene matches: 10. CDR1 and CDR2 from the germline V gene are SGHVS and FQNEAQ. This CDR3 contains 14 residues. The CDR3, as DNA: TGTGCCAGCAGCCCGACTGGACAGGGTCGAGGCTACACCTTC. This translates into CASSPTGQGRGYTF.

V is TRBV29-1 and J is TRBJ2-3; D is perhaps TRBD1 (6 bases). The V end was cut by 3 bases, the J end by 6 bases, with 10 bases between. The germline V gene encodes CDR1 SQVTM and CDR2 ANQGSEA. This CDR3 is built from 12 residues. CDR3 DNA sequence: TGCAGCGTTGAGGGGGCTGAGGATACGCAGTATTTT. This encodes CSVEGAEDTQYF.

The gene calls are TRBV18 and TRBJ2-1; 8 nucleotides agree with TRBD1. Germline V gene sequence: CDR1 KGHSH, CDR2 LQKENI. The CDR3 runs to 15 residues. V lost 6 bases to trimming and J lost 2 bases; unmatched junction nucleotides: 6. CDR3 residues: CASSPPGQAYNEQFF. CDR3 DNA: TGTGCCAGCTCCCCTCCGGGACAGGCCTACAATGAGCAGTTCTTC.

This rearrangement joins TRBV6-6 to TRBJ2-7; D is perhaps TRBD2 (6 bases). This CDR3 is 16 amino acids long. Between the trimmed V and J ends, which lost 1 base and 2 bases, there was a span of 15 bases. The germline V gene encodes CDR1 MNHNY and CDR2 SVGAGI (reference sequence). The CDR3 nucleotides read TGTGCCAGCAGTTACTTGGGTACAGGACTAACCTACGAGCAGTACTTC. This gives the protein CASSYLGTGLTYEQYF.

The gene calls are TRBV27 and TRBJ1-1, with a possible D match to TRBD1 (6 bases). Between the trimmed V and J ends, which lost 7 bases and 1 base, there was a span of 13 bases. The germline V gene encodes CDR1 MNHEY and CDR2 SMNVEV (reference sequence). This CDR3 has 14 amino acids. The CDR3 nucleotides are TGTGCCAGCACACGAAGGGGGGGGAACACTGAAGCTTTCTTT. It yields the protein CASTRRGGNTEAFF.

This chain connects TRBV29-1 to TRBJ2-3; 7 bases are a match to TRBD2. Germline V gene lookup returns CDR1 SQVTM and CDR2 ANQGSEA. The junction had 15 bases not matched to a gene; V was cut back by 4 bases and J by 5 bases. This CDR3 is 16 amino acids long. The CDR3 region has the DNA TGCAGCGTTGGTGTTACGGGGGGAGGGTTGGGAGATACGCAGTATTTT. Translating it yields CSVGVTGGGLGDTQYF.

This chain links TRBV5-1 with TRBJ2-5; D might be TRBD2 (6 bases). CDR3 length equals 14 residues. In germline, CDR1 is SGHRS, CDR2 YFSETQ. Trimming left V 2 bases short and J 2 bases short, with 10 bases between. Here the CDR3 reads CASSFSGTQETQYF. The CDR3 bases are TGCGCCAGCAGCTTCTCCGGGACTCAAGAGACCCAGTACTTC.

This sequence joins TRBV3-1 (or the pseudogene TRBV3-2) and TRBJ2-3; D is uncertain. Germline V gene lookup returns CDR1 LGHDT and CDR2 YNNKEL (reference sequence). Trimming cost V 6 bases and J 2 bases, with 6 bases left between them. The CDR3 has 12 amino acids. CDR3 nucleotides: TGTGCCAGCAGGCGGAACACAGATACGCAGTATTTT. Translated: CASRRNTDTQYF.

This rearrangement joins TRBV28 to TRBJ1-2; D call uncertain. The germline V gene encodes CDR1 MDHEN and CDR2 SYDVKM. CDR3 length: 13 residues. V lost 5 bases and J lost 7, with 14 bases in between. The CDR3 reads CASSAPQTSGYTF. DNA for the CDR3: TGTGCCAGCAGTGCCCCTCAGACAAGTGGCTACACCTTC.

J is TRBJ2-1 and V is TRBV11-2, with 8 bases identical to TRBD1. The CDR3 totals 15 residues. Germline CDR1 reads SGHAT; CDR2 reads FQNNGV. The V gene end was trimmed by 1 base and the J gene end by 10 bases; junction bases not matched to a gene: 9. The CDR3 nucleotides read TGTGCCAGCAGCTTAGGGACAGGGCGAGAAGGGGAGCAGTTCTTC. It is translated as CASSLGTGREGEQFF.

This chain links TRBV11-2 with TRBJ2-5; 7 bases align to TRBD1. This CDR3 contains 14 residues. CDR1 is SGHAT, CDR2 FQNNGV, per germline. Trimming cost V 5 bases and J 1 base; bases outside gene matches: 4. The CDR3 protein is CASSATGFQETQYF. CDR3 in DNA: TGTGCCAGCAGCGCGACAGGGTTCCAAGAGACCCAGTACTTC.

V is TRBV6-5 and J is TRBJ2-7; D gene unclear. The CDR3 extends over 15 amino acids. The germline V and J ends were trimmed by 5 bases and 6 bases, with 20 bases remaining between them. Germline values: CDR1 MNHEY, CDR2 SVGAGI. DNA for the CDR3: TGTGCCAGCAGTCCAAATCTATCCCCCCCCTCCGAGCAGTACTTC. Translated, it gives CASSPNLSPPSEQYF.

This chain connects TRBV19 to TRBJ1-1, with a tentative D call TRBD1 (5 bases). Germline V lookup: CDR1 LNHDA, CDR2 SQIVND (reference sequence). With 5 bases removed from V and 4 bases from J, the gap between germline ends came to 14 bases. There are 14 residues in the CDR3. The CDR3 here is CASSPRRGGTEAFF. The CDR3 DNA is TGTGCCAGTAGTCCTCGGAGGGGAGGCACTGAAGCTTTCTTT.

The chain joins TRBV4-2 to TRBJ2-2; 8 bases match TRBD2. V gave up 2 bases and J gave up 7 bases; unmatched junction bases: 6. The CDR3 is made up of 15 amino acids. Germline CDR1 is LGHNA and CDR2 is YNFKEQ. CDR3 coding DNA: TGTGCCAGCAGCCAACGGCGGGGGGTTGGCGGGGAGCTGTTTTTT. Residues: CASSQRRGVGGELFF.

The J gene is TRBJ2-3, the V gene TRBV7-2, with TRBD2 matching 13 bases. Germline-derived CDR1 and CDR2 are SGHTA and FQGNSA. This CDR3 comprises 16 residues. V gave up 6 bases and J gave up 4 bases; unmatched junction bases: 7. DNA for the CDR3: TGTGCCAGCAGAATAGGGACTAGCGGGGAATCAGATACGCAGTATTTT. As protein: CASRIGTSGESDTQYF.

The gene calls are TRBV4-1 and TRBJ1-5; tentatively, D is TRBD1 (6 bases). The CDR3 runs 15 residues. The V gene lost 2 bases and the J gene lost 7 bases, with 15 bases spanning the gap. Looked up from germline, CDR1 is MGHRA and CDR2 is YSYEKL. CDR3 sequence: CASSQYQGRGQPQHF. The CDR3 DNA sequence: TGCGCCAGCAGCCAATATCAGGGGAGGGGACAGCCCCAGCATTTT.

The rearrangement links TRBV6-5 to TRBJ1-3, with TRBD1 identical over 8 bases. The CDR3 covers 15 residues. CDR1 and CDR2 from the germline V gene are MNHEY and SVGAGI. V lost 5 bases to trimming and J lost 4 bases; unmatched junction nucleotides: 7. The chain's CDR3 is CASSPDRESGNTIYF. In DNA form, the CDR3 reads TGTGCCAGCAGTCCGGACAGGGAGTCAGGAAACACCATATATTTT.

The chain employs TRBV27 and TRBJ2-6; D may be TRBD2 (6 bases). Germline loops: CDR1 MNHEY, CDR2 SMNVEV (reference sequence). The CDR3 covers 17 residues. V was trimmed by 4 bases and J by 0 bases, leaving 13 bases between them. The CDR3 loop is CASSSPSESSGANVLTF. The CDR3 DNA is TGTGCCAGCAGTTCCCCTAGCGAGTCCTCTGGGGCCAACGTCCTGACTTTC.

The chain employs TRBV3-1 (or the pseudogene TRBV3-2) and TRBJ2-1; 9 bases line up with TRBD2. Germline V gives CDR1 LGHDT, CDR2 YNNKEL (reference sequence). This CDR3 region has 19 residues. CDR3 residues: CPPSPAGGGGARSYNEQFF. The CDR3 bases are TGTCCCCCCAGCCCAGCTGGGGGCGGGGGGGCCAGGTCCTACAATGAGCAGTTCTTC.

About this clone: The same CDR3 also results from other DNA sequences found in this sample. J is TRBJ2-2 and V is TRBV7-2; no firm D call. Trimming left V 3 bases short and J 4 bases short, with 6 bases between. This CDR3 is 13 amino acids long. In germline, CDR1 is SGHTA, CDR2 FQGNSA. The DNA of the CDR3 is TGTGCCAGCAGCTTTACGGGCACCGGGGAGCTGTTTTTT. It is translated as CASSFTGTGELFF.

This clone was counted once. The CDR3 region has the DNA TGCAGTGCTAGTTTCAGGTATAGCAATCAGCCCCAGCATTTT. Translating it yields CSASFRYSNQPQHF. The chain couples TRBV20-1 to TRBJ1-5; no firm D call. The CDR3 has 14 amino acids. CDR1 and CDR2 from the germline V gene are DFQATT and SNEGSKA (reference sequence). V was pared by 3 bases and J by 0 bases, with 9 bases between.